One and the same sample provided the 32 T cell receptor beta chains below, sequenced in a study of tumor-infiltrating lymphocytes in primary liver carcinoma. The input was approximately 500 ng total RNA; TCR beta cDNA was made from it with a constant-region primer. Libraries covering TCR beta were generated through three nested multiplex PCR rounds (using a slightly modified ARM-PCR). TRBV1-TRBV30 forward primers and a C-beta reverse primer were used in the first two PCR rounds, which each ran for approximately 11 cycles. TCRdb reanalysed the multiplex PCR reads using MiXCR and keeps one entry per CDR3 protein. The table records 300,000 to 400,000 distinct CDR3 sequences, 65% of them present only once. Germline DNA was also extracted, with blood RNA taken from unsorted whole blood. The sequencing input was peripheral blood. These receptors all come from a man aged 40-49 years with primary liver carcinoma and hepatitis B virus infection.

The V call is TRBV12-3 or TRBV12-4, the J call TRBJ2-3, with 9 bases that match TRBD1. The CDR3 is 15 residues long. V lost 0 bases to trimming and J lost 3 bases; unmatched junction nucleotides: 1. The CDR3 loop reads CASSLAGTGTDTQYF. CDR3 DNA: TGTGCCAGCAGTTTAGCCGGGACAGGGACAGATACGCAGTATTTT.

Note on this clonotype: A much larger clonotype is one base distant, so this may be a read error. This rearrangement joins TRBV6-2 or TRBV6-3 to TRBJ1-2; weak D call: TRBD1 (5 bases). This CDR3 spans 12 amino acids. Germline loops: CDR1 MNHEY, CDR2 SVGEGT. CDR3: CASYGTGYVYTF. For the CDR3, the DNA is TGTGCCAGCTACGGGACGGGCTATGTCTACACCTTC.

For this clonotype: This is likely a read error, given that the CDR3 carries no conserved phenylalanine or tryptophan at its end. The CDR3 DNA sequence: TGTGCCAGCTCAGGACAGGGGAGCAACGAGCAGTACTCC. Translating it yields CASSGQGSNEQYS. The V gene is TRBV18, the J gene TRBJ2-7, with 9 bases fitting TRBD1. The length of the CDR3 is 13 residues. The germline gives CDR1 KGHSH, CDR2 LQKENI. The V segment lost 5 bases and the J segment 5 bases; nucleotides outside the gene matches: 4.

In its sample, this clonotype was seen many times. This chain connects TRBV11-2 to TRBJ2-3, with D maybe TRBD1 (6 bases). Trimming removed 5 bases at V and 0 bases at J, with 12 bases between. Germline CDR1 SGHAT, CDR2 FQNNGV. The CDR3 contains 15 residues. CDR3 bases: TGTGCCAGCAGCCCGGGGACACTCAGCACAGATACGCAGTATTTT. Translating it yields CASSPGTLSTDTQYF.

Concerning this clonotype itself: This clone may be a read error of a much larger clone one base away. This chain links TRBV6-6 with TRBJ2-3; a possible D gene is TRBD2 (6 bases). The CDR3 runs 13 residues. Germline values: CDR1 MNHNY, CDR2 SVGAGI (reference sequence). The CDR3 loop is CASSTHPGDTRYF. Here the CDR3 DNA reads TGTGCCAGCAGTACTCACCCGGGAGATACGCGGTATTTT.

This clonotype was seen ten or more times. The chain joins TRBV12-3 or TRBV12-4 to TRBJ2-1, with 7 positions matching TRBD2. The length of the CDR3 is 14 residues. Trimming cost V 1 base and J 6 bases; bases outside gene matches: 3. CDR3 sequence reads: CASSLGTRGNEQFF. CDR3 DNA sequence: TGTGCCAGCAGTTTAGGGACTAGAGGCAATGAGCAGTTCTTC.

This clonotype was detected ten times or more. This rearrangement joins TRBV29-1 to TRBJ2-7; 7 nucleotides agree with TRBD2. The V and J ends lost 7 bases and 5 bases, in that order; junction bases with no gene match: 5. Germline V CDR1 and CDR2: SQVTM, ANQGSEA. The CDR3 is 11 residues long. For the CDR3, the DNA is TGCAGCGGGGTCGGGGGGAACGAGCAGTACTTC. Its translation: CSGVGGNEQYF.

At least ten counts were recorded for this clonotype. V usage is TRBV4-2 and J usage is TRBJ2-1; 8 nucleotides match TRBD2. The junction had 11 bases not matched to a gene; V was cut back by 4 bases and J by 0 bases. The CDR3 totals 18 residues. Germline lookup yields CDR1 LGHNA and CDR2 YNFKEQ. The CDR3 spells CASSLVAAGEASYNEQFF. The DNA of the CDR3 is TGTGCCAGCAGCCTAGTCGCAGCGGGGGAGGCCTCCTACAATGAGCAGTTCTTC.

As to this clonotype: This may be a read error: a much more frequent sequence differs by one nucleotide. The J gene is TRBJ2-1, the V gene TRBV5-6; TRBD1 or TRBD2 may be the D gene (5 bases each). The germline V and J ends were trimmed by 2 bases and 14 bases, with 11 bases remaining between them. Germline CDR1 reads SGHDT; CDR2 reads YYEEEE. This CDR3 comprises 11 residues. CDR3 nucleotide sequence: TGTGCCAGCAGCTTTGAGGGGTCAAAGTTCTTC. Its translation: CASSFEGSKFF.

Of note for this clonotype: The CDR3 ends on some other residue instead of the conserved phenylalanine or tryptophan, so this is likely a read error. The chain links TRBV4-3 to TRBJ1-2; 7 bases agree with TRBD1. The CDR3 is made up of 12 amino acids. The V and J ends lost 4 bases and 9 bases, in that order; junction bases with no gene match: 5. Germline assignment: CDR1 LGHNA and CDR2 YSLEER. The CDR3 nucleotides are TGCGCCAGCAGCCTTGGACAGGCGAGCTACACCTAC. This gives the protein CASSLGQASYTY.

Remarks on this clonotype: Its ends do not fully match the called genes, so a read error is possible. V and J are TRBV29-1 and TRBJ2-2; D possibly corresponds to TRBD2 (5 bases). From germline, CDR1 is SQVTM and CDR2 ANQGSEA. The CDR3 spans 11 residues. The CDR3 sequence is CGVGLTGELFF. For the CDR3, the DNA is TGTGGCGTTGGACTCACCGGGGAGCTGTTTTTT.

Concerning this clonotype: A clone one base away is much larger, so this may be a read error. This chain uses TRBV10-3 with TRBJ2-2; 7 nucleotides align to TRBD1. CDR1 ENHRY and CDR2 SYGVKD come from the germline V gene. The CDR3 totals 13 residues. The CDR3 nucleotides read TGTGCCACCTGGACAGGAAACACCTGGGAGCTGTTTTTT. Protein product: CATWTGNTWELFF.

This clonotype was recorded at least ten times. The chain uses TRBV28 and TRBJ2-1; D assignment may be TRBD1 or TRBD2 (5 bases each). The germline V gene has CDR1 MDHEN and CDR2 SYDVKM. This CDR3 region has 14 residues. The V end lost 2 bases, the J end lost 5 bases, and 10 bases lay between the germline ends. CDR3 sequence: CASSLGGFDNEQFF. DNA of the CDR3: TGTGCCAGCAGTTTAGGGGGTTTCGACAATGAGCAGTTCTTC.

For this clonotype: This could be a read error, since a much larger clone is one nucleotide away. The genes are TRBV4-2 and TRBJ2-7, with D possibly being TRBD1 or TRBD2 (6 bases each). Germline-derived CDR1 and CDR2 are LGHNA and YNFKEQ. The CDR3 sequence is 15 residues long. The CDR3 bases are TGTGCCAGCGGCCAAGATCGAGGGGGGTACTACGAGCAGTACTTC. Amino acid sequence: CASGQDRGGYYEQYF.

A note on this clonotype: Its ends do not fully match the called genes, so a read error is possible. The chain links TRBV29-1 to TRBJ2-5, with 12 bases fitting TRBD2. The CDR3 is 14 residues long. Germline-derived CDR1 and CDR2 are SQVTM and ANQGSEA. The CDR3 DNA reads as TGTAGCATCCCCACTAGCGGGAGGAGTCAGACCCAGTACTTC. This sequence encodes CSIPTSGRSQTQYF.

In its sample, this clonotype was seen a few times. J is TRBJ1-3 and V is TRBV7-8; 8 positions agree with TRBD1. The trim removed 4 bases at V and 11 bases at J, leaving 10 bases unmatched. The CDR3 length is 14 residues. CDR1 is SGHVS, CDR2 FQNEAQ, per germline. Here the CDR3 reads CASSSTGDPPPIYF. In DNA, the CDR3 is TGTGCCAGCAGCTCGACAGGGGATCCCCCCCCCATATATTTT.

About this clonotype itself: One base away lies a much larger clone, so this may be a sequencing read error. The V and J genes are TRBV29-1 and TRBJ2-3, with a possible D match to TRBD2 (5 bases). Trimming took 7 bases from V and 3 from J, leaving 20 bases between them. CDR3 size: 15 residues. The germline V gene encodes CDR1 SQVTM and CDR2 ANQGSEA. CDR3 nucleotides: TGCAGCGCCCGAGCGGCACCCCACGGGACAGATACGCAGTATTTT. It specifies CSARAAPHGTDTQYF.

Only a few counts were recorded for this clonotype. The chain employs TRBV7-9 and TRBJ2-5; the D gene could be TRBD1 or TRBD2 (5 bases each). V lost 6 bases to trimming and J lost 5 bases, with 19 bases between them. Germline CDR1 is SEHNR and CDR2 is FQNEAQ (reference sequence). The CDR3 is 15 amino acids. The chain's CDR3 is CASSEGLLARETQYF. The DNA of the CDR3 is TGTGCCAGCAGTGAGGGGTTACTGGCAAGGGAGACCCAGTACTTC. The whole variable domain, filled in from reference TRBV7-9 and TRBJ2-5, reads DTGVSQNPRHKITKRGQNVTFRCDPISEHNRLYWYRQTLGQGPEFLTYFQNEAQLEKSRLLSDRFSAERPKGSFSTLEIQRTEQGDSAMYLCASSEGLLARETQYFGPGTRLLVL.

The V call is TRBV28, the J call TRBJ2-7; 7 bases agree with TRBD1. The V segment lost 7 bases and the J segment 3 bases; nucleotides outside the gene matches: 9. The V gene's germline CDR1 is MDHEN and CDR2 SYDVKM. The CDR3 consists of 14 residues. Here the CDR3 DNA reads TGTGCCAGCACCACTGGGACAGCTTACTACGAGCAGTACTTC. It codes for CASTTGTAYYEQYF.

This clonotype was seen only a few times. V gene TRBV28 combines with J gene TRBJ2-5, with TRBD1 matching 10 bases. V dropped 2 bases and J dropped 2; count of bases not matched to a gene: 2. The V gene's germline CDR1 is MDHEN and CDR2 SYDVKM. This CDR3 comprises 15 residues. This CDR3 reads CASSLGTGVQETQYF. The CDR3 bases are TGTGCCAGCAGTTTAGGGACAGGGGTGCAAGAGACCCAGTACTTC.

With respect to this clonotype: A much larger clone lies one base from this, so it may be a read error. The chain couples TRBV12-3 or TRBV12-4 to TRBJ2-1; the match to TRBD2 covers 10 bases. The trim removed 6 bases at V and 2 bases at J, leaving 13 bases unmatched. This CDR3 contains 18 residues. The chain's CDR3 is CASSLRTSGKLTYNEQFF. In DNA, the CDR3 is TGTGCCAGCAGCTTACGTACTAGCGGGAAGTTGACCTACAATGAGCAGTTCTTC.

The rearrangement uses TRBV5-1 and TRBJ2-5; a possible D gene is TRBD2 (6 bases). The CDR3 runs 15 residues. V gave up 1 base and J gave up 2 bases, with 12 bases separating them. Germline CDR1 SGHRS, CDR2 YFSETQ. This chain's CDR3 is CASSLHPGTQETQYF. The DNA of the CDR3 is TGCGCCAGCAGCTTGCACCCCGGGACTCAAGAGACCCAGTACTTC. The full variable domain, in which reference TRBV5-1 and TRBJ2-5 provide the parts outside the CDR3, is KAGVTQTPRYLIKTRGQQVTLSCSPISGHRSVSWYQQTPGQGLQFLFEYFSETQRNKGNFPGRFSGRQFSNSRSEMNVSTLELGDSALYLCASSLHPGTQETQYFGPGTRLLVL.

Remarks on this clonotype: The conserved phenylalanine or tryptophan normally closing the CDR3 is absent here, so this likely arose from a read error. This chain connects TRBV4-1 to TRBJ2-5; D not certain. The CDR3 is made up of 13 amino acids. V was clipped by 3 bases and J by 1 base, with 6 bases between them. CDR1 is MGHRA, CDR2 YSYEKL, per germline. The CDR3 here is CASSQDVQETQYL. CDR3 sequence (DNA): TGCGCCAGCAGCCAGGACGTCCAAGAGACCCAGTACCTC.

Concerning this clonotype itself: The conserved closing phenylalanine or tryptophan is absent in this CDR3, likely reflecting a read error. Because the CDR3's place on the DNA is in doubt, the DNA is left out and the CDR3 is given as listed by TCRdb. This chain uses TRBV4-2 with TRBJ1-2; the D call of TRBD1 is as the table states it, not checked on the DNA. Germline assignment: CDR1 LGHNA and CDR2 YNFKEQ. The CDR3 extends over 17 residues, inclusive of both ends. CDR3 amino acids: CASSQGLDRQGLYGYTL.

The rearrangement links TRBV5-6 to TRBJ1-5; D gene uncertain. CDR1 and CDR2 from the germline V gene are SGHDT and YYEEEE. The CDR3 covers 15 residues. Between the trimmed V and J ends, which lost 0 bases and 0 bases, there was a span of 7 bases. The CDR3 loop is CASSLAGYSNQPQHF. The CDR3 coding sequence is TGTGCCAGCAGCTTGGCAGGTTATAGCAATCAGCCCCAGCATTTT.

Of note for this clonotype: One end of the junction does not line up with germline, which may come from a read error. The gene calls are TRBV11-2 and TRBJ1-1; D gene uncertain. CDR1 and CDR2 from the germline V gene are SGHAT and FQNNGV. The CDR3 length is 13 residues. The CDR3 DNA is TGTGCCAGCAGCACCAGCGGGTGGACTGAAGCTGTATTT. It encodes CASSTSGWTEAVF.

In regard to this clonotype: With a much larger clone just one base away, this may be a read error. The chain uses TRBV4-2 and TRBJ2-6, with D possibly TRBD2 on 6 matching bases. The germline V gene has CDR1 LGHNA and CDR2 YNFKEQ. This CDR3 is built from 17 residues. V was cut by 2 bases and J by 2 bases, with 13 bases left in between. The CDR3 DNA is TGTGCCAGCAGCCAATATGGAGGGGTGGCTGGGGCCAACGTCCTGACTTTC. Protein product: CASSQYGGVAGANVLTF.

The chain links TRBV30 to TRBJ1-1; 7 nucleotides match TRBD1. The V gene's germline CDR1 is GTSNPN and CDR2 SVGIG (reference sequence). The CDR3 sequence is 14 residues long. Trimming took 3 bases from V and 3 from J; bases not matched to a gene: 7. The CDR3: CAWRDRFMDTEAFF. CDR3 DNA: TGTGCCTGGAGGGACAGGTTCATGGACACTGAAGCTTTCTTT.

This chain joins TRBV6-1 and TRBJ2-5; D is possibly TRBD1 or TRBD2 (6 bases each). Between the trimmed V and J ends, which lost 7 bases and 12 bases, there was a span of 24 bases. The CDR3 sequence is 14 residues long. The germline CDR1 and CDR2 sequences are MNHNS and SASEGT. CDR3 sequence: CASTQWDWGRTEYF. Written as DNA, the CDR3 is TGTGCCAGCACCCAATGGGACTGGGGGCGAACCGAGTACTTC.

The chain combines TRBV30 with TRBJ1-1; unclear D gene. The CDR3 spans 15 residues. Germline V lookup: CDR1 GTSNPN, CDR2 SVGIG (reference sequence). Trimming removed 3 bases at V and 5 bases at J, with 19 bases between. The CDR3 spells CAWRDPRGLGTEAFF. The CDR3 coding sequence is TGTGCCTGGAGGGACCCACGGGGTCTAGGAACTGAAGCTTTCTTT.

This clonotype has a handful of counts. The chain links TRBV7-3 to TRBJ2-3; weak D call: TRBD1 (5 bases). V was clipped by 3 bases and J by 6 bases, with 10 bases between them. CDR3 size: 13 residues. Germline V gene sequence: CDR1 SGHTA, CDR2 FQGTGA. Here the CDR3 reads CASSFNQGDTQYF. The DNA of the CDR3 is TGTGCCAGCAGCTTTAATCAGGGCGATACGCAGTATTTT.

The chain joins TRBV28 to TRBJ1-1, with no clear D. This CDR3 region has 14 residues. Germline CDR1 reads MDHEN; CDR2 reads SYDVKM. Trimming stripped 5 bases from V and 1 base from J, with 11 bases between. CDR3 amino acids: CASSKGGGNTEAFF. CDR3 DNA sequence: TGTGCCAGCAGTAAAGGCGGTGGGAACACTGAAGCTTTCTTT.